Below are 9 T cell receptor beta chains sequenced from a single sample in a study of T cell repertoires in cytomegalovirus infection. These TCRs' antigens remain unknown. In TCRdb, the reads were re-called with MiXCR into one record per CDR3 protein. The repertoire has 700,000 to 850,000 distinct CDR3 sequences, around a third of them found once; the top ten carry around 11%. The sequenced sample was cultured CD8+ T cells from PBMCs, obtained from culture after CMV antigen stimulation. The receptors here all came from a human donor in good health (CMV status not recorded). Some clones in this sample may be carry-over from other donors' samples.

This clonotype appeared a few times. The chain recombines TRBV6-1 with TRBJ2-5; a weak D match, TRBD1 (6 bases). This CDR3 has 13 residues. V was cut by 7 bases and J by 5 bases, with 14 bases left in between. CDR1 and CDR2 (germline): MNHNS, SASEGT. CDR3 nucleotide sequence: TGTGCCAGCACCCTCGGGACAATGGAGACCCAGTACTTC. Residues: CASTLGTMETQYF.

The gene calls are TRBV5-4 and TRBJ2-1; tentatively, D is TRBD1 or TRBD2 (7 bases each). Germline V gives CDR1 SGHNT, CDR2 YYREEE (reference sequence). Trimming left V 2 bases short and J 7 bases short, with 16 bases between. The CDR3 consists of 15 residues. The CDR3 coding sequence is TGTGCCAGCAGCTTAAAAGGGGGGGGACAGAATGAGCAGTTCTTC. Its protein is CASSLKGGGQNEQFF. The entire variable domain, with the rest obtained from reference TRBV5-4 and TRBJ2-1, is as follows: ETGVTQSPTHLIKTRGQQVTLRCSSQSGHNTVSWYQQALGQGPQFIFQYYREEENGRGNFPPRFSGLQFPNYSSELNVNALELDDSALYLCASSLKGGGQNEQFFGPGTRLTVL.

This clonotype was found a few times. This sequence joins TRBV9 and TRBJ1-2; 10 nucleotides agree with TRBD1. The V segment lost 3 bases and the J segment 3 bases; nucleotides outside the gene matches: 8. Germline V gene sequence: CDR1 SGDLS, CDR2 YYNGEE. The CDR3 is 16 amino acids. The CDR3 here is CASSGAGTGEDYGYTF. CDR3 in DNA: TGTGCCAGCAGCGGTGCCGGGACAGGGGAGGACTATGGCTACACCTTC. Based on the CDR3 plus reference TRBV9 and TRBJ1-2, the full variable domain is DSGVTQTPKHLITATGQRVTLRCSPRSGDLSVYWYQQSLDQGLQFLIQYYNGEERAKGNILERFSAQQFPDLHSELNLSSLELGDSALYFCASSGAGTGEDYGYTFGSGTRLTVV.

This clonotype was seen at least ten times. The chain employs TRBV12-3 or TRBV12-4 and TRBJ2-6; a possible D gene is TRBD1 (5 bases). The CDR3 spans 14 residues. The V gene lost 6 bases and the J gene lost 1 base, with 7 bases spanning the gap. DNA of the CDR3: TGTGCCAGCAGGGCAGGGTCTGGGGCCAACGTCCTGACTTTC. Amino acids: CASRAGSGANVLTF.

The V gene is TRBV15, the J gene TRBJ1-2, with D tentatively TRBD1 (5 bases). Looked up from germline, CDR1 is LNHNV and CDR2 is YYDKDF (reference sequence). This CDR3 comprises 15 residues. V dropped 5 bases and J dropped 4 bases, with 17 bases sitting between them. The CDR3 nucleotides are TGTGCCACCAGCCCGGCCGAGACAGAATTCTATGGCTACACCTTC. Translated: CATSPAETEFYGYTF.

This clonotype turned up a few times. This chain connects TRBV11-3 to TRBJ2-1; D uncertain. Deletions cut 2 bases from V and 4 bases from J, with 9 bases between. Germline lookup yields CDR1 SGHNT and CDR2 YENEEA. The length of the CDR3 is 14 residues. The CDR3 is CASSLISDYNEQFF. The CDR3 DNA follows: TGTGCCAGCAGCTTAATTTCAGATTACAATGAGCAGTTCTTC.

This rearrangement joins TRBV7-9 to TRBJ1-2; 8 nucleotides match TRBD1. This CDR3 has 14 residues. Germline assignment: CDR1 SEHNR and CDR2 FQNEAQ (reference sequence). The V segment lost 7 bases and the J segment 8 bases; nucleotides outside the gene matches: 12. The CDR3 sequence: CASTPTGVQDGYTF. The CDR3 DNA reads TGTGCCAGCACCCCGACAGGGGTTCAGGACGGCTACACCTTC.

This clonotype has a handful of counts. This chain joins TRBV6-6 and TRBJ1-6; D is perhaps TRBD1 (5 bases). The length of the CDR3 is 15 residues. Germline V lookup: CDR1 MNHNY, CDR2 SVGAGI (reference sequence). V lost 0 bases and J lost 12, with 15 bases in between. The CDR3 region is CASSYSPGGVVPLHF. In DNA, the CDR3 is TGTGCCAGCAGTTACTCGCCGGGGGGGGTGGTACCCCTCCACTTT.

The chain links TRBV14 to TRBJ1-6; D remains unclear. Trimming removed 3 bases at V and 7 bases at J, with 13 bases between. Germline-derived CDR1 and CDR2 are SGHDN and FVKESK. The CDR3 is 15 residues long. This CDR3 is CASSHRHGWNSPLHF. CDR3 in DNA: TGTGCCAGCAGCCATCGACATGGGTGGAATTCACCCCTCCACTTT.